This note documents a single T cell receptor (beta chain) sequence. The V and J ends lost 1 base and 6 bases, in that order; junction bases with no gene match: 12. Germline loops: CDR1 SGHKS, CDR2 YYEKEE (reference sequence). The length of the CDR3 is 16 residues. The sample comes from a study of blood T cell repertoires in COVID-19. At the level of the study: The origin of the acute and convalescent COVID-19 samples was the United States, Italy and Spain.

Sequencing used immunoSEQ multiplex PCR; TCRdb keeps in-frame clones, though not all of them. The data show some 43,000 clones, approximately 84% seen once. Sequencing used peripheral blood. The receptor's source is a man aged 45-65 years with active or convalescent COVID-19. The chain combines TRBV5-5 with TRBJ2-7, with 8 bases lining up with TRBD1. CDR3: CASSLTLRTGSAEQYF. CDR3 sequence (DNA): TGTGCCAGCAGCTTGACCCTCAGGACAGGGTCTGCCGAGCAGTACTTC. The full variable domain, rest sourced from reference TRBV5-5 and TRBJ2-7, is DAGVTQSPTHLIKTRGQQVTLRCSPISGHKSVSWYQQVLGQGPQFIFQYYEKEERGRGNFPDRFSARQFPNYSSELNVNALLLGDSALYLCASSLTLRTGSAEQYFGPGTRLTVT.